This entry features one T cell receptor (beta chain) sequence. Antigen specificity is unknown. These data belong to a study of cytomegalovirus exposure and HLA in healthy donors. Overall study findings and caveats: Analysis was carried out at a later point, and it linked a missense DCLRE1C variant to TCR beta V- and J-gene trimming. A list of 150 to 200 TCR beta chains associated with cytomegalovirus was given.

The CDR3 covers 16 residues. V trimming: 3 bases; J trimming: 5 bases; junction bases outside the gene matches: 8. The V gene's germline CDR1 is SGHDT and CDR2 YYEEEE. It was with 60 Vbeta and 13 Jbeta primers that the PCR ran. Assay used: immunoSEQ multiplex PCR; TCRdb lists only in-frame clones, some missing. Among 85,000 to 100,000 clones listed, approximately 63% were seen once. The chain has TRBV5-6 and TRBJ1-3; 10 bases are a match to TRBD1. The source is a woman aged 25 to 39 in good health and CMV-seronegative. Sequencing was performed on PBMCs. The CDR3 bases are TGTGCCAGCAGCTCGGCCGGGACAGGGGTTAGAAACACCATATATTTT. This codes for CASSSAGTGVRNTIYF. The full variable domain, completed using reference TRBV5-6 and TRBJ1-3, is DAGVTQSPTHLIKTRGQQVTLRCSPKSGHDTVSWYQQALGQGPQFIFQYYEEEERQRGNFPDRFSGHQFPNYSSELNVNALLLGDSALYLCASSSAGTGVRNTIYFGEGSWLTVV.